This TCR beta chain derives from a study of blood T cell repertoires in COVID-19. Here immunoSEQ multiplex PCR was the method, and the copy in TCRdb shows in-frame clones only, minus some. The sample shows about 220,000 clones, roughly 88% of them seen only once. The CDR3 has 13 amino acids. J was trimmed by 7 bases and V by 3 bases; bases with no gene match: 6. Germline CDR1 is PRHDT and CDR2 is FYEKMQ (reference sequence). V gene TRBV13 combines with J gene TRBJ2-7, with 7 positions matching TRBD2. The sequenced sample was peripheral blood. The TCR was taken from a man aged 45-65 years with active or convalescent COVID-19. DNA for the CDR3: TGTGCCAGCAGCTTCGCGTCCGGGGGGGAGCAGTACGTC. Protein: CASSFASGGEQYV.